A selection of T cell receptor beta chains follows, all from one sample in a study of chemoradiotherapy in HPV16-positive cancers. Profiled with immunoSEQ multiplex PCR; TCRdb holds only in-frame clones, not every one. Found here are approximately 27,000 clones, 84% of them singletons; the top ten hold 5% to 6.5%. Sample: blood, taken from a patient who underwent chemoradiotherapy. These TCRs come from a human donor with HPV-associated anogenital cancer. Both conserved end residues are part of each CDR3. The D gene is left open where the match is weak. Where a row states a size, it is once, few, many or the class of an expanded clone; other rows omit it.

j_call: TRBJ1-1
d_call: .
v_call: TRBV19
clone_size: .
cdr3_nt: TGTGCCAGTAGTATGTCCCGACTGGGGACTGAAGCTTTCTTT
cdr3_aa: CASSMSRLGTEAFF

j_call: TRBJ1-5
d_call: .
v_call: TRBV12-1
clone_size: .
cdr3_nt: TGTGCCAGCAGCCCCCGAGGGCGGCAGCATCAGCCCCAGCATTTT
cdr3_aa: CASSPRGRQHQPQHF

j_call: TRBJ2-7
d_call: .
v_call: TRBV5-6
clone_size: .
cdr3_nt: TGTGCCAGCAGCTTGGGGGTGGGGGTGTCCTACGAGCAGTACTTC
cdr3_aa: CASSLGVGVSYEQYF

j_call: TRBJ2-7
d_call: .
v_call: TRBV6-1
clone_size: .
cdr3_nt: TGTGCCAGCAGCGATACAGGAAACTCCTACGAGCAGTACTTC
cdr3_aa: CASSDTGNSYEQYF

j_call: TRBJ1-1
d_call: .
v_call: TRBV19
clone_size: once
cdr3_nt: TGTGCCAGTAGTATAGTGGGAGGGGACCTAACTGAAGCTTTCTTT
cdr3_aa: CASSIVGGDLTEAFF

j_call: TRBJ1-1
d_call: .
v_call: TRBV5-1
clone_size: .
cdr3_nt: TGCGCCAGCAGCTCGGTGGATATGTCAAGGGGCCAGAACACTGAAGCTTTCTTT
cdr3_aa: CASSSVDMSRGQNTEAFF

j_call: TRBJ1-3
d_call: .
v_call: TRBV5-1
clone_size: .
cdr3_nt: TGCGCCAGCAGCTTAGTAGGCTCTGGAAACACCATATATTTT
cdr3_aa: CASSLVGSGNTIYF

j_call: TRBJ2-5
d_call: TRBD2
v_call: TRBV19
clone_size: .
cdr3_nt: TGTGCCAGTAGTGAGACCGGGACTAGCACAGAGACCCAGTACTTC
cdr3_aa: CASSETGTSTETQYF

j_call: TRBJ1-6
d_call: .
v_call: TRBV6-5
clone_size: .
cdr3_nt: TGTGCCAGCAGTCCCAACGGCGATTCACCCCTCCACTTT
cdr3_aa: CASSPNGDSPLHF

j_call: TRBJ2-1
d_call: .
v_call: TRBV25-1
clone_size: .
cdr3_nt: TGTGCCAGCAGTGAGACCCTAAGCCGCCGCTCCTACAATGAGCAGTTCTTC
cdr3_aa: CASSETLSRRSYNEQFF

j_call: TRBJ1-2
d_call: .
v_call: TRBV19
clone_size: .
cdr3_nt: TGTGCCAGTAGTAGAGACCGCAACTATGGCTACACCTTC
cdr3_aa: CASSRDRNYGYTF

j_call: TRBJ1-2
d_call: TRBD1
v_call: TRBV27
clone_size: .
cdr3_nt: TGTGCCAGCAGAAGCGCCGGGACAGCCCTCTATGGCTACACCTTC
cdr3_aa: CASRSAGTALYGYTF

j_call: TRBJ1-1
d_call: TRBD1
v_call: TRBV5-1
clone_size: .
cdr3_nt: TGCGCCAGCAGCCCGACAGGGACTGAAGCTTTCTTT
cdr3_aa: CASSPTGTEAFF

j_call: TRBJ2-7
d_call: TRBD1
v_call: TRBV5-1
clone_size: .
cdr3_nt: TGCGCCAGCAGCTCGGGGACAGGCTCCTACGAGCAGTACTTC
cdr3_aa: CASSSGTGSYEQYF

j_call: TRBJ2-2
d_call: TRBD2
v_call: TRBV10-3
clone_size: .
cdr3_nt: TGTGCCATCACCGGGACTAGCGGGGGGCTTGCCATCGGGGAGCTGTTTTTT
cdr3_aa: CAITGTSGGLAIGELFF

j_call: TRBJ1-2
d_call: .
v_call: TRBV7-2
clone_size: .
cdr3_nt: TGTGCCAGCAGCACCGGACGGGGATATGGCTACACCTTC
cdr3_aa: CASSTGRGYGYTF

j_call: TRBJ1-5
d_call: .
v_call: TRBV27
clone_size: .
cdr3_nt: TGTGCCAGCAGTTTATCGGGGAAGCGGGATCAGCCCCAGCATTTT
cdr3_aa: CASSLSGKRDQPQHF

j_call: TRBJ1-2
d_call: .
v_call: TRBV2
clone_size: .
cdr3_nt: TGTGCCAGCAGTGTATCGAGACAGTATGGCTACACCTTC
cdr3_aa: CASSVSRQYGYTF

j_call: TRBJ1-5
d_call: TRBD1
v_call: TRBV15
clone_size: .
cdr3_nt: TGTGCCACCAGCTACCCCGGACAGGGCACCAGCCAGCCCCAGCATTTT
cdr3_aa: CATSYPGQGTSQPQHF

j_call: TRBJ1-3
d_call: .
v_call: TRBV19
clone_size: .
cdr3_nt: TGTGCCAGTAGTATCTTGACATCTGGAAACACCATATATTTT
cdr3_aa: CASSILTSGNTIYF

j_call: TRBJ2-2
d_call: .
v_call: TRBV10-2
clone_size: .
cdr3_nt: TGCGCCAGCAGTCGGTCAGGGATCCCCGGGGAGCTGTTTTTT
cdr3_aa: CASSRSGIPGELFF

j_call: TRBJ2-5
d_call: .
v_call: TRBV5-1
clone_size: .
cdr3_nt: TGCGCCAGCAGCTTGGATTTAGGGGTGCAGTACTTC
cdr3_aa: CASSLDLGVQYF

j_call: TRBJ1-6
d_call: .
v_call: TRBV5-1
clone_size: .
cdr3_nt: TGCGCCAGTTCTCAGGCCAGCGCTAATTCACCCCTCCACTTT
cdr3_aa: CASSQASANSPLHF

j_call: TRBJ2-2
d_call: .
v_call: TRBV5-1
clone_size: .
cdr3_nt: TGCGCCAGTTCCCCAGGATCGACCGGGGAGCTGTTTTTT
cdr3_aa: CASSPGSTGELFF

j_call: TRBJ2-5
d_call: .
v_call: TRBV5-1
clone_size: .
cdr3_nt: TGCGCCAGCAGCGGAACTACAGGGAACCAAGAGACCCAGTACTTC
cdr3_aa: CASSGTTGNQETQYF

j_call: TRBJ1-1
d_call: .
v_call: TRBV11-2
clone_size: .
cdr3_nt: TGTGCCAGCAGCTCCGGGACGGGGAACACTGAAGCTTTCTTT
cdr3_aa: CASSSGTGNTEAFF

j_call: TRBJ1-6
d_call: .
v_call: TRBV18
clone_size: .
cdr3_nt: TGTGCCAGCTCACCACCCTCCTATAATTCACCCCTCCACTTT
cdr3_aa: CASSPPSYNSPLHF

j_call: TRBJ1-1
d_call: .
v_call: TRBV5-4
clone_size: .
cdr3_nt: TGCGCCAGCAGCCAAGAGCTCACCCTCACTGAAGCTTTCTTT
cdr3_aa: CASSQELTLTEAFF

j_call: TRBJ1-1
d_call: .
v_call: TRBV7-2
clone_size: .
cdr3_nt: TGTGCCAGCAGCTACCGGGCCACTGAAGCTTTCTTT
cdr3_aa: CASSYRATEAFF

j_call: TRBJ2-6
d_call: TRBD2
v_call: TRBV7-2
clone_size: .
cdr3_nt: TGTGCCAGCAGCCCACTAGCGGGGGTGTTCGGGGCCAACGTCCTGACTTTC
cdr3_aa: CASSPLAGVFGANVLTF

j_call: TRBJ2-3
d_call: .
v_call: TRBV19
clone_size: .
cdr3_nt: TGTGCCAGTAGTATCGGACTCCGTAGCACAGATACGCAGTATTTT
cdr3_aa: CASSIGLRSTDTQYF

j_call: TRBJ2-5
d_call: TRBD2
v_call: TRBV5-1
clone_size: .
cdr3_nt: TGCGCCAGCGAAACTAGCGGGGGAGAGACCCAGTACTTC
cdr3_aa: CASETSGGETQYF

j_call: TRBJ2-2
d_call: TRBD2
v_call: TRBV7-3
clone_size: .
cdr3_nt: TGTGCCAGCAGCAATACCCGGGACTACCTTCCCTCTAGGGAGCTGTTTTTT
cdr3_aa: CASSNTRDYLPSRELFF

j_call: TRBJ1-2
d_call: .
v_call: TRBV28
clone_size: .
cdr3_nt: TGTGCCAGCACCCAGGGCGGGAATAACTATGGCTACACCTTC
cdr3_aa: CASTQGGNNYGYTF

j_call: TRBJ1-4
d_call: .
v_call: TRBV7-2
clone_size: .
cdr3_nt: TGTGCCAGCAGCTTAGATGGCAGGGCGGGAGAAAAACTGTTTTTT
cdr3_aa: CASSLDGRAGEKLFF

j_call: TRBJ2-3
d_call: .
v_call: TRBV20-1
clone_size: .
cdr3_nt: TGCAGTGCTAGAGCAGATCGTACGCAGTATTTT
cdr3_aa: CSARADRTQYF

j_call: TRBJ2-3
d_call: .
v_call: TRBV4-1
clone_size: .
cdr3_nt: TGCGCCAGCAGCCTTAGCGCGGGCACAGATACGCAGTATTTT
cdr3_aa: CASSLSAGTDTQYF

j_call: TRBJ1-1
d_call: .
v_call: TRBV7-9
clone_size: .
cdr3_nt: TGTGCCAGCAGCCTGGACATGAACACTGAAGCTTTCTTT
cdr3_aa: CASSLDMNTEAFF

j_call: TRBJ1-1
d_call: .
v_call: TRBV30
clone_size: .
cdr3_nt: TGTGCCTGGAGGGCCCCCGGATTGAACACTGAAGCTTTCTTT
cdr3_aa: CAWRAPGLNTEAFF

j_call: TRBJ2-7
d_call: TRBD2
v_call: TRBV5-1
clone_size: .
cdr3_nt: TGCGCCAGCAGCTGGGGGGGGGAAGGATTATACGAGCAGTACTTC
cdr3_aa: CASSWGGEGLYEQYF

j_call: TRBJ2-5
d_call: TRBD2
v_call: TRBV6-6
clone_size: .
cdr3_nt: TGTGCCAGCAGGCGGGGGGCCGACCAAGAGACCCAGTACTTC
cdr3_aa: CASRRGADQETQYF